The source of this T cell receptor beta chain is a study of OX40 agonist ivuxolimab in advanced cancers. Study-wide results and limits: At doses 0.1 to 3.0 mg/kg, CD4+ and CD8+ clones expanded.

As concerns this clone: No antigen is known for it.

The CDR3 sequence is 14 residues long. J lost 3 bases, V lost 4 bases, and 5 bases had no gene match. Germline values: CDR1 SGHNT, CDR2 YYREEE (reference sequence). Clones were read by immunoSEQ multiplex PCR, and TCRdb kept only the in-frame ones, dropping some. The sample consists of some 19,000 clones, around 87% of them appearing once. This chain connects TRBV5-4 to TRBJ1-2, with TRBD1 identical over 8 bases. This TCR derives from an adult with an advanced solid tumor such as melanoma, head and neck, liver or kidney cancer. The sample in question was CD4+ or CD8+ T cells sorted from blood, obtained in a trial of the OX40 agonist ivuxolimab. The CDR3 sequence is CASSAGGAYYGYTF. The DNA of the CDR3 is TGTGCCAGCAGCGCAGGGGGCGCGTACTATGGCTACACCTTC. Looking up the rest from reference TRBV5-4 and TRBJ1-2 gives the full variable domain: ETGVTQSPTHLIKTRGQQVTLRCSSQSGHNTVSWYQQALGQGPQFIFQYYREEENGRGNFPPRFSGLQFPNYSSELNVNALELDDSALYLCASSAGGAYYGYTFGSGTRLTVV.